This T cell receptor (beta chain) was sequenced for a study of blood T cell repertoires in COVID-19. Per the authors' pipeline: Cell counts per sample came from amplifying reference gene primers. Repertoires were generated with immunoSEQ multiplex PCR, while TCRdb's copy carries only in-frame clones and drops some. For V, J and clone size, that table is used; D and trimming come from the DNA. This table holds over 150,000 clones, approximately 88% found once. The V and J ends lost 5 bases and 6 bases, in that order; junction bases with no gene match: 5. The CDR3 contains 13 residues. Germline V gives CDR1 MNHEY, CDR2 SVGAGI.

Sequencing used peripheral blood. The TCR originated in an elderly woman with active or convalescent COVID-19. The chain links TRBV6-5 to TRBJ1-1; 8 positions match TRBD1. The CDR3 is CASSMDRVAEAFF. For the CDR3, the DNA is TGTGCCAGCAGTATGGACAGGGTCGCTGAAGCTTTCTTT.